This entry describes one TCR beta chain. This clone was seen only once. Its antigen is still unknown. One base away there is no much larger clone; base qualities are not given. Including the terminal cysteine and phenylalanine, the CDR3 comprises 14 residues. The kept DNA is CDR3 alone, 42 bases in frame from the first base. Per the germline V gene (reference sequence), GTSNPN is the CDR1 and SVGIG is the CDR2. The junction carries 18 bases between V and J, which are trimmed by 3 bases and 7 bases respectively. The sample is drawn from a study of CD8+ T cells in alopecia areata (dated by TCRdb to about 2018). With respect to the entire study: Treated patients were enrolled in an open-label pilot trial of oral tofacitinib at 5 to 10 mg twice daily for moderate-to-severe alopecia areata. Patients on tofacitinib were biopsied at baseline and after 4 and 24 weeks of treatment, and several of the patients also had a later scalp biopsy. Clonality in the scalp was compared among normal scalp (n=4), patchy alopecia areata scalp (n=8), and alopecia totalis/universalis scalp (n=8). Tofacitinib was administered for 6 to 18 months, and 6 months of follow-up off drug were then conducted to assess delayed response and recurrence. Human TCRbeta sequencing covered scalp tissue and sorted CD4+ and CD8+ peripheral blood T cells from patchy and totalis/universalis alopecia areata patients and healthy controls. The RNA source kit depended on sample type: the PAXgene miRNA kit for fixed scalp, the miRNeasy kit for PBMCs, and the RNeasy kit for mouse skin. In treated patients, disease severity was measured using the SALT score, which gives the percentage of scalp surface area affected. In both human patients and the C3H/HeJ mouse model, the study applied high-throughput TCRbeta sequencing to look at T cell clonal expansion in alopecia areata. Amplification of TCRbeta CDR3 regions was done by immunoSEQ multiplex PCR using 35 Vbeta forward primers and 13 Jbeta reverse primers. Study-wide findings and limitations: Unlike mouse skin, which is dominated by gammadelta T cells, normal human skin has resident alphabeta T cells that are also sequenced, and this complicates analysis of the scalp TCR repertoire. The treated cohort was small, with a single nonresponder, so links between baseline CD8+ expansion and response need larger studies. Compared with mice, TCR sequences shared between patients were less clear, possibly partly because of HLA diversity across the patient population. Tofacitinib significantly lowered scalp clonality and the number of expanded CD8+ clones among the top 100 scalp clones. During tofacitinib treatment, many expanded lesional clones remained in scalp and blood, and this persistence may partly explain relapse after treatment is stopped. Compared with normal scalp, lesional scalp had higher clonality and more expanded CD8+ clones, particularly in alopecia totalis/universalis, a pattern that suggests antigenic drive.

Taken with the paper, the label for time point translates to: about 5 months on oral tofacitinib. The sample's treatment or condition label, in plain terms: oral pan-JAK inhibitor, 5-10 mg twice daily. Lesional scalp punch biopsies and peripheral blood were collected from alopecia areata patients. PBMCs were isolated by density centrifugation and stained for CD3, CD4 and CD8, and CD4+ and CD8+ T cells were sorted on a FACSAria. Libraries came from the immunoSEQ multiplex PCR assay. RNA was extracted from all samples and reverse transcribed into cDNA as template for TCR sequencing. SuperScript III was used to make first-strand cDNA, primed with a 2:1 mix of oligo-dT and random hexamers. Amplification bias was assessed with a synthetic immune receptor repertoire, and residual bias was removed computationally. The authors' analysis ran thus. After raw reads were preprocessed to remove errors, the CDR3 was defined following IMGT conventions as running from the conserved cysteine to phenylalanine. Clonality was calculated as 1 minus Shannon entropy normalized by log2 of the number of productive unique TCRs. Whether each scalp clone was CD4 or CD8 was inferred by checking scalp TCRbeta sequences against the CD4 and CD8 repertoires from sorted blood. TCRdb carries this immuneACCESS record with in-frame sequences only. Its versions omit some clonotypes, under half of them owing to an unresolved V gene in the studies checked, with the rest unexplained. That table gives V, J and clone size, and the DNA gave D and trimming. Recorded for this sample are about 290,000 clones; nearly 60% of them occurred a single time. More than 1.5% of the sample is taken by the ten largest.

The sample consisted of CD4+ T cells sorted from blood, taken at week 24, from a patient treated with tofacitinib. Recombination linked TRBV30 to TRBJ1-2; perhaps TRBD1 is the D gene, with 5 bases matching. The receptor was isolated from a human donor with alopecia areata. The CDR3 protein sequence reads: CAWRSDSRGGGYTF. The sequenced DNA is TGTGCCTGGAGGAGCGACAGCCGGGGGGGTGGCTACACCTTC.